The present T cell receptor beta chain was sequenced within a study of shared clonotypes between healthy human individuals. General observations from the study: Naive subsets, compared against memory subsets, generally had larger estimated richness values.

With respect to this clone: Its antigen is as yet unknown.

The authors split each subset's genomic DNA evenly across several immunoSEQ plates. Some clones are missing from TCRdb's copy, which holds only in-frame ones; the method was immunoSEQ multiplex PCR. The sample yields around 1.4 million clones, about 98.5% seen once. Looked up from germline, CDR1 is SGHDN and CDR2 is FVKESK. The CDR3 spans 19 residues. Trimming removed 4 bases from V and 1 base from J; junction bases left unmatched: 13. Every one of the donors was a Caucasian adult that lived in Nashville, Tennessee. The rearrangement joins TRBV14 to TRBJ2-7, with TRBD2 matching 13 bases. This sequence was found in a man aged 30 to 39 in good health. The sequencing input was naive CD4+ T cells sorted from blood. Regarding subset: CD45RA+ positively selected. The CDR3 protein is CASSPSGPGLAGPSYEQYF. In nucleotides, the CDR3 is TGTGCCAGCAGCCCGTCCGGGCCGGGACTAGCGGGGCCTTCCTACGAGCAGTACTTC.